This T cell receptor beta chain was sequenced during a study of cytomegalovirus exposure and HLA in healthy donors (dated by TCRdb to about 2017). Notes on the research overall: An earlier analysis of some 600 of the donors reported approximately 280 Gb of sequence data and 95 million to 120 million unique TCR beta sequences obtained from approximately 180 million T cells. About 330 gigabases of sequencing data and around 85 million unique TCR sequences made up an early release that covered roughly 670 HLA-typed donors. The genetic ancestry cluster associated with self-reported Caucasian donors included about four fifths of the roughly 410 genotyped donors. The study was designed to test whether signatures of past pathogen exposure could be identified by cataloging public T cell receptors. The T cell repertoires of several hundred subjects were profiled by immunosequencing and related to cytomegalovirus serostatus. Along with the approximately 650-subject first cohort, a separate validation cohort of approximately 110 different subjects was used. The study combined high-throughput TCR immunosequencing, statistical association of individual TCRs with disease status, and machine learning to predict cytomegalovirus infection status. A later analysis re-analyzed previously published TCR beta repertoires from approximately 670 donors and added high-resolution HLA genotyping to study TCR occurrence patterns. The later analysis used no new phenotypic data to find candidate immune exposures, relying instead on TCR beta sequences and their occurrence across donors. An earlier analysis of 500 to 650 of the donors applied high-throughput TCR beta sequencing to assess whether each TCR beta V gene segment acted as functional or pseudogenic. Donor age, sex, ethnicity and CMV serostatus were compiled together with the repertoire data. In a later genetic analysis, genome-wide SNP genotypes for about 55% of the 666 donors were used, and that subset was treated as a discovery cohort. All discovery cohort repertoires had been generated using a single sequencing platform. HLA typing covered class I and class II loci at four-digit resolution. Typing coverage differed by locus: A, B, C, DRB1 and DQB1 were typed in roughly 620-640 donors, DQA1 in around 500, DPA1 in approximately 610, and DPB1 in 400 to 490. Roughly five DR-DQ haplotypes were handled as single units for association and clustering because linkage in the cohort was strong. On average, about 240,000 unique TCR beta nucleotide sequences were sequenced per donor among 398 genotyped donors of the cohort, with 15% to 20% of those sequences being non-productive. The investigation overall reported the following: Some IMGT-functional V segments, including TRBV6-2 and TRBV6-3, could not be told apart with the 87-base-pair reads, so those segments were excluded. A later analysis found that most CMV-associated TCR beta chains appeared HLA-restricted, with HLA associations seemingly driven largely by CMV exposure. Compared with equally common non-associated chains, HLA-associated TCR beta chains in a later analysis were more clonally expanded and had lower generation probabilities. According to a later analysis, TCR association rates differed among HLA loci, with DRB1 alleles showing the most associated TCRs and HLA-C alleles showing the fewest. In an earlier analysis of several hundred of the donors, most TCR beta V segments were observed in productive rearrangements about 90% or about 30% of the time, broadly matching IMGT annotations. Linkage disequilibrium might explain the correlated functional status among segregating V segments, but an unknown experimental factor could not be ruled out. Most TCR sequences were seen in very few donors, while some public TCRs were found in many individuals. For the cohort, immune exposure information was limited to CMV serostatus. A total of 150 to 200 TCR beta chains were listed by the study as associated with cytomegalovirus. Because HLA typing was missing for some donors at each locus, association tests included only the typed subset. The classifier was reported to diagnose cytomegalovirus status with high specificity and sensitivity in both the original cohort and the validation cohort. A group of highly shared sequence variants was considered likely to be a technical artifact of the sequencing pipeline. In vitro tests confirmed that three of the cytomegalovirus-associated TCR beta chains recognize cytomegalovirus antigens. It was suggested by the authors that the approach could potentially be generalized to other disease states and immunological phenotypes. In this cohort, only TCR beta chains were sequenced, and detectable features were limited by the absence of alpha or paired-chain data. Strong co-occurrence of HLA alleles, especially DR and DQ, made assigning TCR associations to individual alleles difficult. Because counts were too low, about 18 rarely observed V segments, including chromosome 9 orphons, were excluded from the earlier analysis of a few hundred of the donors. In a later analysis, some 17,000 TCR beta sequences were associated with specific HLA alleles at a false discovery rate of 0.05. According to a later genetic analysis, donors in an Asian-associated ancestry cluster had fewer N-insertions in productive TCRs than the approximately 630-donor mean. A later genetic analysis associated a missense DCLRE1C variant with V-gene and J-gene trimming of TCR beta chains, and an independent cohort replicated the association. In a later analysis, several top co-occurrence clusters were reported to appear linked to parvovirus B19, influenza, CMV and Epstein-Barr virus. Roughly uniform sequencing depth across donors was assumed in presence/absence analyses, although this assumption may not hold. A further reported finding was that TCR beta sequences accurately predicted the HLA-A and HLA-B alleles for most subjects in the first cohort.

The library was built by means of the immunoSEQ multiplex PCR assay. A mixture of 60 forward primers for TCR Vbeta segments and 13 reverse primers for TCR Jbeta segments was used in the multiplex PCR. Amplification of the CDR3 region of rearranged TCR beta genes was performed with a multiplex PCR assay on genomic DNA. Amplified TCR beta libraries were sequenced as 87-base-pair reads on the Illumina HiSeq System. The authors' analysis ran thus. A later analysis tallied 75 million to 95 million unique TCR beta chains across the 660 or so repertoires, and approximately 11 million of those chains were shared by two or more donors. To remove PCR and sequencing errors, raw reads were error-corrected and collapsed into unique sequences using a nearest-neighbor algorithm that merged closely related sequences. Alignment of CDR3 sequences to IMGT reference sequences was used to assign V, D and J gene segments. Each retained sequence needed at least a six-nucleotide match to both a V gene segment and a J gene segment. A rearrangement was called productive if the CDR3 had no stop codons and remained in frame with V and J, and every other rearrangement was called non-productive. CDR3 was defined by IMGT convention, running from the second conserved V-encoded cysteine to the conserved J-encoded phenylalanine. The earlier analysis of about 610 of the donors excluded any sequence lacking an unambiguous match to a single V gene segment. In an earlier analysis of approximately 560 of the donors, a V segment was called functional when productive rearrangements were above 56.7%, and segregating when the standard deviation between donors exceeded 5%. A statistical classification framework was built to diagnose cytomegalovirus status from the catalog of TCR beta chain sequences. In a later analysis, TCR nucleotide sequences were compared against IMGT/GENE-DB human TR gene sequences so that V and J genes could be assigned. The TCRdist pipeline was used in a later analysis to assign CDR3 sequences and most-parsimonious VDJ recombination scenarios. In a later analysis, each TCR beta chain was defined by its CDR3 amino acid sequence together with its V-gene family, and reads without a unique V-gene family were excluded. As a way to deal with suspected cross-contamination and a sequencing artifact, a later analysis dropped 450 to 600 nucleotide sequences that were highly shared and had low generation probability. In a later analysis, a clonal expansion index was calculated for each public chain from normalized within-repertoire ranks of inferred template counts. In a later analysis, generation probabilities were computed with a VDJ recombination model fitted to out-of-frame rearrangements, and the resulting probabilities were checked against IGoR. In a later analysis, TCR-TCR, TCR-HLA and TCR-CMV co-occurrence was scored with hypergeometric tests, and a repertoire-size bias correction was applied to TCR pairs. To estimate false discovery rates, a later analysis permuted the HLA or CMV assignments 20 times. In a later analysis, co-occurring TCRs were grouped with DBSCAN, and TCRdist sequence similarity was added when clustering was performed within HLA-allele-positive subsets. For co-occurrence clustering, repertoires with fewer than 30,000 or more than 120,000 public chains were excluded, along with four or five repertoires with anomalous nucleotide sharing. Drawn from immuneACCESS, this table holds only the in-frame rearrangements with V and J called that TCRdb kept. Clones are partly lost; checked studies trace under half to an unresolved V gene and leave the rest unexplained. The V and J calls and the clone size are those of that table, but D and trimming were determined from the DNA. For this sample there are a few hundred thousand clones; roughly four fifths appear just once. The top ten constitute 0.55% to 0.7% of the sample.

According to the germline V gene, CDR1 reads MNHNS and CDR2 reads SASEGT. The CDR3 contains 15 residues, cysteine and phenylalanine counted. The entry retains the CDR3 DNA only, 45 bases that are in frame from base 1. The cohort consisted of 650 to 850 healthy bone marrow donors. Cohort members were all nominally healthy when sampled, although unrecorded immune exposures were likely present. The donor tested CMV seronegative, placing the donor among the 350 to 400 seronegative members of the cohort. Each donor provided a peripheral blood sample, and peripheral blood mononuclear cells were used for TCR beta sequencing. The Qiagen DNeasy Blood Extraction Kit was used to extract genomic DNA from the blood cell samples. With regard to this clone: Which antigen it targets is not known. Within one base of it there is no much larger clone, and no base qualities were kept.

Rearrangement joined TRBV6-1 to TRBJ2-5; the D segment cannot be called with confidence. The J call may be in error: the DNA end matches TRBJ2-7 better. Specimen: PBMCs. This clonotype was sampled from a woman between 40 and 50 years old in good health and CMV-seronegative. DNA sequence: TGTGCCAGCAGTGAAGACTGGGCAGTCACCTACGAGCAGTACTTC. Translated, this gives CASSEDWAVTYEQYF.